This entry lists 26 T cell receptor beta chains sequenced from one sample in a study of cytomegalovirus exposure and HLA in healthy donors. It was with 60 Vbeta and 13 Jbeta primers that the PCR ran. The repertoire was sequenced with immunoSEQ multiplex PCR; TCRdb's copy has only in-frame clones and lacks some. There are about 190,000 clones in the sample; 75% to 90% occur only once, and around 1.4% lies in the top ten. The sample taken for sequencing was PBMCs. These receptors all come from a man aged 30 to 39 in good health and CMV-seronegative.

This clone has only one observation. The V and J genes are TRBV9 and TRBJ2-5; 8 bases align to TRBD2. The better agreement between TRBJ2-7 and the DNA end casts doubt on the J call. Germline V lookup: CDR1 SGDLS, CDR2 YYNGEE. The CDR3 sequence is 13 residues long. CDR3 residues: CASSSTGGDEQYF. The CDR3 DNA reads TGTGCCAGCAGCTCTACGGGGGGGGACGAGCAGTACTTC.

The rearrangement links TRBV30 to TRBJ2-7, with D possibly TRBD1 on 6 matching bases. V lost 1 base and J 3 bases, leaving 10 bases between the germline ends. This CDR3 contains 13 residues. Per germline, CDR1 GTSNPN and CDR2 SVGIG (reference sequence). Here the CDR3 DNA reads TGTGCCTGGAGTGGGTCAGGGGACTACGAGCAGTACTTC. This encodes CAWSGSGDYEQYF.

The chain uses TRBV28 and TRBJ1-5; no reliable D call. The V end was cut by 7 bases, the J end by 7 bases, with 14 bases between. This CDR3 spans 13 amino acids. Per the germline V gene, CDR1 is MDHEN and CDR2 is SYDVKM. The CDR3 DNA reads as TGTGCCAGCACCCTACTCGGAGGGCAGCCCCAGCATTTT. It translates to CASTLLGGQPQHF. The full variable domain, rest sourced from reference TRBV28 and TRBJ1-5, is DVKVTQSSRYLVKRTGEKVFLECVQDMDHENMFWYRQDPGLGLRLIYFSYDVKMKEKGDIPEGYSVSREKKERFSLILESASTNQTSMYLCASTLLGGQPQHFGDGTRLSIL.

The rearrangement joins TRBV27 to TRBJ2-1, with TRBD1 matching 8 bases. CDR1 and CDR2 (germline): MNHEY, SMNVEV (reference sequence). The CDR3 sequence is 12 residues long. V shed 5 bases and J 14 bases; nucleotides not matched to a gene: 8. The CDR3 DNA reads TGTGCCAGCAGTCCCTCTTGGGGACAGGAGTTCTTC. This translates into CASSPSWGQEFF.

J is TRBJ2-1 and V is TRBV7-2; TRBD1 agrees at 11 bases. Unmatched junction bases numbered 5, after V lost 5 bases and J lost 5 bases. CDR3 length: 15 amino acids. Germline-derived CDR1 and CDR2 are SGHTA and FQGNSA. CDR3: CASSNRDRGDNEQFF. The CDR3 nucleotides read TGTGCCAGCAGCAACCGGGACAGGGGGGACAATGAGCAGTTCTTC. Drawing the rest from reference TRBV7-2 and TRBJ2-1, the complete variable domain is GAGVSQSPSNKVTEKGKDVELRCDPISGHTALYWYRQSLGQGLEFLIYFQGNSAPDKSGLPSDRFSAERTGGSVSTLTIQRTQQEDSAVYLCASSNRDRGDNEQFFGPGTRLTVL.

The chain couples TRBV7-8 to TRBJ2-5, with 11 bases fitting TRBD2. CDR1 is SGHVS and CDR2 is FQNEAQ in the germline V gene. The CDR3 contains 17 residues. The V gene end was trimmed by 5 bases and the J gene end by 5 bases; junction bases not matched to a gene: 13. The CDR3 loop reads CASSLRRLAGSWETQYF. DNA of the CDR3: TGTGCCAGCAGCCTCAGAAGACTAGCGGGATCCTGGGAGACCCAGTACTTC.

CDR3 residues: CAISESNRGAVQETQYF. CDR3 DNA sequence: TGTGCCATCAGTGAGTCTAACAGGGGTGCCGTCCAAGAGACCCAGTACTTC. The genes are TRBV10-3 and TRBJ2-5; TRBD1 matches at 7 bases. The CDR3 loop spans 17 amino acids. Germline V lookup: CDR1 ENHRY, CDR2 SYGVKD. V was pared by 0 bases and J by 1 base, with 8 bases of the junction left unmatched.

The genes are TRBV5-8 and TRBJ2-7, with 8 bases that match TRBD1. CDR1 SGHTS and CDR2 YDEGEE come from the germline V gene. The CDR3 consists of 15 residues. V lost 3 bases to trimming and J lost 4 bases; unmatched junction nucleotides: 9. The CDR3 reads CASSYGTGEFYEQYF. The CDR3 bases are TGTGCCAGCAGCTATGGGACAGGCGAATTTTACGAGCAGTACTTC.

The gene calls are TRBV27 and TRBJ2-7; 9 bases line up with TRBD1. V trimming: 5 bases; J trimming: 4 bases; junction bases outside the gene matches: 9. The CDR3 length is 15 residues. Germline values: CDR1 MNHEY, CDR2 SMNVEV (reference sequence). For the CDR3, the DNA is TGTGCCAGCAGTCCCCTCCCGGGACAGGGTTACGAGCAGTACTTC. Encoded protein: CASSPLPGQGYEQYF.

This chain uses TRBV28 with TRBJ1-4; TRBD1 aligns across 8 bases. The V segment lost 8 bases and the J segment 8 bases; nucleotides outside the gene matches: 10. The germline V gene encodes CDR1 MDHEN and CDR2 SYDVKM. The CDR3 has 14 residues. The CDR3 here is CASWQGAAGEKLFF. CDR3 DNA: TGTGCCAGCTGGCAGGGGGCGGCGGGGGAAAAACTGTTTTTT.

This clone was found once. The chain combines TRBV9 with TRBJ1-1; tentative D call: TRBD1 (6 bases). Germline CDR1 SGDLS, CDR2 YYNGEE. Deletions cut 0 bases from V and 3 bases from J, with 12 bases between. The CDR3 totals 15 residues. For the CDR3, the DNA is TGTGCCAGCAGCGTAGCTCCAGGGGCGGACACTGAAGCTTTCTTT. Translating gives CASSVAPGADTEAFF.

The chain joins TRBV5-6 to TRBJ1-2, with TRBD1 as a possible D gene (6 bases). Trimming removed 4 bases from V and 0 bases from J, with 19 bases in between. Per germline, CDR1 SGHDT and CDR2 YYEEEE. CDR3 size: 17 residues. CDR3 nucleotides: TGTGCCAGCAGCGGCGCCCCAGGGGATTTAGCTAACTATGGCTACACCTTC. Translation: CASSGAPGDLANYGYTF.

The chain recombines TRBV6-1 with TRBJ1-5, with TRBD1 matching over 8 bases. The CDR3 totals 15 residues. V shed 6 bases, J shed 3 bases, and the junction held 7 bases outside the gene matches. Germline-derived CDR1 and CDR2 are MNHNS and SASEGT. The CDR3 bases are TGTGCCAGCAGGCTACAGGGGGTGAACAATCAGCCCCAGCATTTT. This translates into CASRLQGVNNQPQHF.

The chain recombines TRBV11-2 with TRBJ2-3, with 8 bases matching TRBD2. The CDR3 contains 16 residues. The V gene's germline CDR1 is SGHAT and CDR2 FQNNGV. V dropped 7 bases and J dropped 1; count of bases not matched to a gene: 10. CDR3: CASTIGSRGGTDTQYF. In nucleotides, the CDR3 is TGTGCCAGCACCATCGGCTCGCGGGGGGGCACAGATACGCAGTATTTT.

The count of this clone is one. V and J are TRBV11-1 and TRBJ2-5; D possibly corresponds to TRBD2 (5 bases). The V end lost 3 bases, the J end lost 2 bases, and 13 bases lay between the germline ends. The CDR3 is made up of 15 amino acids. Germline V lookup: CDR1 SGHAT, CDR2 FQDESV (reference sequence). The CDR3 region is CASSFGVRRQETQYF. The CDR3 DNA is TGTGCCAGCAGCTTCGGGGTCCGAAGGCAAGAGACCCAGTACTTC.

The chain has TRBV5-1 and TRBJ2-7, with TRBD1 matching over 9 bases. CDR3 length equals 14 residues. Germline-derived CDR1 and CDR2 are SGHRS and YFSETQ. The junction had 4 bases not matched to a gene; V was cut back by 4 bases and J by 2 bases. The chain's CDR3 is CASSTRQGAYEQYF. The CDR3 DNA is TGCGCCAGCAGCACCCGACAGGGGGCCTACGAGCAGTACTTC.

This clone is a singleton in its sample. Written as DNA, the CDR3 is TGTGCCAGCAGTTTCCTGGAGCGGGGGGTCGCAGATACGCAGTATTTT. It encodes CASSFLERGVADTQYF. The chain recombines TRBV27 with TRBJ2-3; 9 bases fit TRBD2. With V trimmed by 3 bases and J by 4 bases, 8 bases remained unmatched. The length of the CDR3 is 16 residues. Germline-derived CDR1 and CDR2 are MNHEY and SMNVEV (reference sequence).

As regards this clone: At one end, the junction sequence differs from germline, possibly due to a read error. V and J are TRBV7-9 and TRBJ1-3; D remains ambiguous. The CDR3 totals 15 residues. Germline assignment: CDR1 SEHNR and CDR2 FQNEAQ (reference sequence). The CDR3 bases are TGTTCCAGCAGCACAAAACGAAGACTTGGAAACACCATATATTTT. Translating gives CSSSTKRRLGNTIYF.

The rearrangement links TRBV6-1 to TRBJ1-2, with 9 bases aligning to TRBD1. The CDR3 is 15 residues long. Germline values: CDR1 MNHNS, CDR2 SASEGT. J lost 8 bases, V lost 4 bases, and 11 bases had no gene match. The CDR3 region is CASSGPGTGPGGYTF. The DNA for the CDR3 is TGTGCCAGCAGTGGTCCCGGGACAGGGCCGGGGGGCTACACCTTC.

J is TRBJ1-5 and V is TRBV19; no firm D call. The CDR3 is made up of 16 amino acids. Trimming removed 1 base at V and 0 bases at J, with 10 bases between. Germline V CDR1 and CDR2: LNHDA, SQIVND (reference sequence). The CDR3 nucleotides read TGTGCCAGTAGTATAGCAGGACTATATAGCAATCAGCCCCAGCATTTT. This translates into CASSIAGLYSNQPQHF.

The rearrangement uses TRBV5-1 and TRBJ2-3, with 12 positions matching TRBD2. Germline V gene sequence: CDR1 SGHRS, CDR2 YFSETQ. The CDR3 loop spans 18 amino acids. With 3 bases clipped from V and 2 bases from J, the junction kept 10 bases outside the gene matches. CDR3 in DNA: TGCGCCAGCAGCTCTTATGCTACTAGCGGGGGGTTCACAGATACGCAGTATTTT. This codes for CASSSYATSGGFTDTQYF.

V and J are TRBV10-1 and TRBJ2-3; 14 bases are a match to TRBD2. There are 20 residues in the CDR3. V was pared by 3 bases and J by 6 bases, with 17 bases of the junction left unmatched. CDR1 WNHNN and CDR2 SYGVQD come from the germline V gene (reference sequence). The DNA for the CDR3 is TGCGCCAGCAGTGAACGACTAGCGGGAGGGTACTTATCCAAAACGGATACGCAGTATTTT. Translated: CASSERLAGGYLSKTDTQYF.

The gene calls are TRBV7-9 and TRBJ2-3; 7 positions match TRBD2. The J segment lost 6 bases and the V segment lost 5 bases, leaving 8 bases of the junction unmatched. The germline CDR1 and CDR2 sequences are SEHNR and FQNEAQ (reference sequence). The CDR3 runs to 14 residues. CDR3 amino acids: CASSPGLGLDTQYF. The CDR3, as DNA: TGTGCCAGCAGCCCCGGACTAGGGTTGGATACGCAGTATTTT.

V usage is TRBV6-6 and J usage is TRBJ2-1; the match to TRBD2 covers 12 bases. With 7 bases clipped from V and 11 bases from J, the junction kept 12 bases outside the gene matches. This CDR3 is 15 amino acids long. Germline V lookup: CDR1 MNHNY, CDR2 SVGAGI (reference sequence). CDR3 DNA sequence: TGTGCCAGCACCCACCCCGGGCTAGCGGGGGGGCAGCAGTTCTTC. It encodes CASTHPGLAGGQQFF.

Here the CDR3 reads CAIGTGERGEQFF. In DNA form, the CDR3 reads TGTGCCATTGGGACAGGGGAAAGGGGTGAGCAGTTCTTC. The rearrangement links TRBV6-4 to TRBJ2-1; the match to TRBD1 covers 10 bases. The germline V gene has CDR1 MRHNA and CDR2 SNTAGT. The CDR3 length is 13 residues. Trimming took 10 bases from V and 9 from J; bases not matched to a gene: 9.

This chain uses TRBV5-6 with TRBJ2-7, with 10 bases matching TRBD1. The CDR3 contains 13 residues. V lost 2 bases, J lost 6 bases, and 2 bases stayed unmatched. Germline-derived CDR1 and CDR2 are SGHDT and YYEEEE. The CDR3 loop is CASSFRDRGEQYF. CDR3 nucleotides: TGTGCCAGCAGCTTCCGGGACAGGGGCGAGCAGTACTTC.